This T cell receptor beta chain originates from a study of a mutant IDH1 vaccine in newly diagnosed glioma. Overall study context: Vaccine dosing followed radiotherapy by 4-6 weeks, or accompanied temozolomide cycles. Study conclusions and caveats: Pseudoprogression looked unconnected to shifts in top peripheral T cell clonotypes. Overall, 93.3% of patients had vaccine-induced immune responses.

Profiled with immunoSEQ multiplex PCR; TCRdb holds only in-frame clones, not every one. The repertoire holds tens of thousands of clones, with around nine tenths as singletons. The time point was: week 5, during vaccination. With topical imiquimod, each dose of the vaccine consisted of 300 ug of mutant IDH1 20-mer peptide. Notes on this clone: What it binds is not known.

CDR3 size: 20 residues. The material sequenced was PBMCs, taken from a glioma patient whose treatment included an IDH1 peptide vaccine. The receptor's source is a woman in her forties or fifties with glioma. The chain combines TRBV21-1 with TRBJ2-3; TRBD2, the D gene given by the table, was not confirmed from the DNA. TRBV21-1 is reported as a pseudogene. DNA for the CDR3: TGTGCCAGCAGCATCTCTACTTTTAGGCTAGCGGGAGTGGTGTCAGATACGCAGTATTTT. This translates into CASSISTFRLAGVVSDTQYF.